This TCR beta chain was sequenced during a study of blood T cell repertoires in COVID-19. Clones were read by immunoSEQ multiplex PCR, and TCRdb kept only the in-frame ones, dropping some. Among about 290,000 clones listed, about 82% were seen once. CDR1 is SGDLS and CDR2 is YYNGEE in the germline V gene. The CDR3 totals 12 residues. The V and J ends lost 3 bases and 10 bases, in that order; junction bases with no gene match: 3. This receptor was obtained from a woman aged 45-59 years with active or convalescent COVID-19. The chain is built from TRBV9 and TRBJ2-2; TRBD1 matches at 7 bases. Sequenced sample: peripheral blood. The CDR3 bases are TGTGCCAGCAGCGACGACAGGGTGGAGCTGTTTTTT. Translating it yields CASSDDRVELFF.